The rows below give T cell receptor beta chains drawn from one sample of a study of molecular identifiers for immune sequencing clone quantification. TCRdb reprocessed the PCR reads with MiXCR, giving one entry per CDR3 protein. The sample lists 85,000 to 95,000 distinct CDR3 sequences, around 19% seen once, with about 0.85% in the top ten. The sequenced sample consisted of naive CD8+ T cells from blood, with Jurkat cell RNA spiked in. The receptors shown here come from a human donor in good health. Some libraries in this study had Jurkat cell RNA spiked in. CDR3s include the opening cysteine and the closing phenylalanine or tryptophan. The D gene is left open where the match is weak. Rows may omit the clone size; those that give it use once, few, many or a size class.

d_gene | j_gene | v_gene | abundance | CDR3aa | CDR3nt
TRBD2 | TRBJ2-7 | TRBV20-1 | many | CSARDINPGLAGYEQYF | TGCAGTGCTAGAGATATAAACCCGGGACTAGCGGGTTACGAGCAGTACTTC
NA | TRBJ2-7 | TRBV29-1 | many | CSVEAGYEQYF | TGCAGCGTTGAAGCAGGGTACGAGCAGTACTTC
TRBD1 | TRBJ1-5 | TRBV7-2 | many | CASSPGQGYGNQPQHF | TGTGCCAGCAGCCCCGGACAGGGATACGGCAATCAGCCCCAGCATTTT
TRBD2 | TRBJ2-1 | TRBV29-1 | many | CSARLAGYNEQFF | TGCAGCGCTCGACTAGCGGGGTACAATGAGCAGTTCTTC
TRBD1 | TRBJ2-3 | TRBV4-2 | many | CASRDSFTDTQYF | TGTGCCAGCCGGGACAGTTTCACAGATACGCAGTATTTT
NA | TRBJ2-7 | TRBV6-5 | many | CASSYSVRGYEQYF | TGTGCCAGCAGTTACTCGGTCAGGGGCTACGAGCAGTACTTC
NA | TRBJ2-3 | TRBV20-1 | many | CSATAGRNTDTQYF | TGCAGTGCCACCGCCGGACGCAACACAGATACGCAGTATTTT
NA | TRBJ2-7 | TRBV11-2 | many | CASSWPGTSYEQYF | TGTGCCAGCAGCTGGCCAGGAACCTCCTACGAGCAGTACTTC
NA | TRBJ2-3 | TRBV12-3/TRBV12-4 | many | CASINGQAGTDTQYF | TGTGCCAGCATTAATGGACAGGCGGGGACAGATACGCAGTATTTT
NA | TRBJ2-3 | TRBV11-1 | few | CASSLSFGTSAVDTQYF | TGTGCCAGCAGCTTGTCCTTCGGGACTTCAGCGGTAGATACGCAGTATTTT
NA | TRBJ1-5 | TRBV4-1 | many | CASSQGSQPQHF | TGCGCCAGCAGCCAAGGAAGTCAGCCCCAGCATTTT
NA | TRBJ2-1 | TRBV25-1 | many | CASSVGGSYNEQFF | TGTGCCAGCAGTGTGGGGGGTTCCTACAATGAGCAGTTCTTC
TRBD1 | TRBJ1-3 | TRBV4-1 | many | CASSQDAKGQGIRGSGNTIYF | TGCGCCAGCAGCCAAGATGCGAAGGGACAGGGGATACGGGGCTCTGGAAACACCATATATTTT
TRBD2 | TRBJ2-7 | TRBV7-9 | many | CASSQGLAGYEQYF | TGTGCCAGCAGCCAGGGACTAGCAGGCTACGAGCAGTACTTC
NA | TRBJ1-1 | TRBV7-9 | NA | CASSLGREAFF | TGTGCCAGCAGCCTCGGCAGAGAAGCTTTCTTT
NA | TRBJ2-3 | TRBV9 | many | CASSVGGTEGDTQYF | TGTGCCAGCAGCGTCGGCGGGACCGAGGGAGATACGCAGTATTTT
NA | TRBJ2-7 | TRBV12-3/TRBV12-4 | NA | CASRPGPLYEQYF | TGTGCCAGCAGACCGGGACCACTTTACGAGCAGTACTTC
NA | TRBJ2-7 | TRBV4-3 | NA | CASSQDRDEQYF | TGCGCCAGCAGCCAAGACAGGGATGAGCAGTACTTC
NA | TRBJ2-3 | TRBV9 | many | CASSGLKNTQYF | TGTGCCAGCAGCGGCCTCAAGAATACGCAGTATTTT
NA | TRBJ1-2 | TRBV12-3/TRBV12-4 | many | CASSLAVLANYGYTF | TGTGCCAGCAGTTTAGCGGTACTAGCTAACTATGGCTACACCTTC
NA | TRBJ2-5 | TRBV6-2/TRBV6-3 | many | CASSYPKQGGEETQYF | TGTGCCAGCAGTTACCCTAAACAGGGCGGGGAGGAGACCCAGTACTTC
NA | TRBJ2-3 | TRBV7-6 | many | CASGTPLDTQYF | TGTGCCAGCGGTACCCCCTTGGATACGCAGTATTTT
NA | TRBJ1-4 | TRBV7-9 | many | CASTTGASNEKLFF | TGTGCCAGCACTACTGGTGCGAGTAATGAAAAACTGTTTTTT
NA | TRBJ2-1 | TRBV23-1 | many | CASSQPPREYNEQFF | TGCGCCAGCAGTCAACCCCCCCGGGAATACAATGAGCAGTTCTTC
TRBD2 | TRBJ2-3 | TRBV3-1 | many | CASSQESSGAWDTQYF | TGTGCCAGCAGCCAAGAATCTAGCGGGGCCTGGGATACGCAGTATTTT
NA | TRBJ1-5 | TRBV28 | many | CASSLWTEISNQPQHF | TGTGCCAGCAGTTTATGGACCGAAATTAGCAATCAGCCCCAGCATTTT
TRBD2 | TRBJ2-1 | TRBV4-2 | many | CASSQDVGGPRENEQFF | TGTGCCAGCAGCCAAGATGTGGGAGGGCCGAGGGAGAATGAGCAGTTCTTC